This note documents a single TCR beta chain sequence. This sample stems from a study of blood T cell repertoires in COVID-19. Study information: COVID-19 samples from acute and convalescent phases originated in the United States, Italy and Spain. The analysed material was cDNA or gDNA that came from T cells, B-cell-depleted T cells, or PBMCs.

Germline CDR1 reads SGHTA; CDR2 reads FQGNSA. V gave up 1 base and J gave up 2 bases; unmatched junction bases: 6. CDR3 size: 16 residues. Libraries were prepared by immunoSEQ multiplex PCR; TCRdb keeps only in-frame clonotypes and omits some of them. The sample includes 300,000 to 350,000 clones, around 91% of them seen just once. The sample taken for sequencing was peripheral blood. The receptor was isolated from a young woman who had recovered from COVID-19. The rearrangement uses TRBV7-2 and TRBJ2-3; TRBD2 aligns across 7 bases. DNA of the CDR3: TGTGCCAGCAGCTTAGTCTCTAGCGGAGCCACAGATACGCAGTATTTT. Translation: CASSLVSSGATDTQYF. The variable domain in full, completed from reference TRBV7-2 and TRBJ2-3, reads GAGVSQSPSNKVTEKGKDVELRCDPISGHTALYWYRQSLGQGLEFLIYFQGNSAPDKSGLPSDRFSAERTGGSVSTLTIQRTQQEDSAVYLCASSLVSSGATDTQYFGPGTRLTVL.